This passage covers 30 T cell receptor beta chains from one sample sequenced in a study of early T cells in non-severe SARS-CoV-2 infection. Each CDR3 protein is one row after TCRdb ran MiXCR on the 5' RACE reads. Seen here are fewer than 90,000 distinct CDR3 sequences, 11% to 15% observed once, and the top ten hold approximately 11%. The sequencing input was whole blood. Receptors originate from an adult who was a healthcare worker with PCR-confirmed SARS-CoV-2 infection or an uninfected control (not recorded which).

Only a few counts were recorded for this clonotype. The V gene is TRBV6-1, the J gene TRBJ2-2; a weak D match, TRBD2 (5 bases). Germline CDR1 reads MNHNS; CDR2 reads SASEGT. This CDR3 has 13 amino acids. V lost 0 bases, J lost 6 bases, and 5 bases lay in between. CDR3 loop: CASSEARAGELFF. In DNA form, the CDR3 reads TGTGCCAGCAGTGAAGCGCGGGCCGGGGAGCTGTTTTTT.

The V call is TRBV29-1, the J call TRBJ2-3; D may be TRBD1 or TRBD2 (5 bases each). CDR3 length: 15 residues. V lost 3 bases to trimming and J lost 0 bases, with 13 bases between them. Germline CDR1 is SQVTM and CDR2 is ANQGSEA. DNA of the CDR3: TGCAGCGTTGAGGGGACGGCTCATAGCACAGATACGCAGTATTTT. Protein product: CSVEGTAHSTDTQYF.

The chain recombines TRBV12-3 or TRBV12-4 with TRBJ1-2; maybe TRBD1 (5 bases). This CDR3 region has 11 residues. Between the trimmed V and J ends, which lost 7 bases and 7 bases, there was a span of 10 bases. The CDR3 is CASTPGGGYTF. CDR3 DNA sequence: TGTGCCAGCACCCCTGGGGGTGGCTACACCTTC.

The chain combines TRBV20-1 with TRBJ1-2, with a tentative D call TRBD1 (6 bases). This CDR3 contains 14 residues. Germline assignment: CDR1 DFQATT and CDR2 SNEGSKA (reference sequence). Written as DNA, the CDR3 is TGCACCGCCAGGGTCGGGGGGGCTGGCTATGGCTACACCTTC. Translated, it gives CTARVGGAGYGYTF.

Turning to this clonotype: An end of the junction does not agree with germline; a read error may underlie this. The chain recombines TRBV5-1 with TRBJ1-3; a possible D gene is TRBD1 (6 bases). Germline values: CDR1 SGHRS, CDR2 YFSETQ. The CDR3 spans 16 residues. CDR3 protein: CASSLAPQGLGDTIYF. Written as DNA, the CDR3 is TGCGCCAGCAGCTTGGCCCCTCAGGGGCTTGGAGACACCATATATTTT.

The table lists this clonotype with a few counts. The chain joins TRBV7-2 to TRBJ1-4; tentative D call: TRBD1 (6 bases). V was cut by 4 bases and J by 8 bases, with 17 bases left in between. The length of the CDR3 is 15 residues. CDR1 and CDR2 from the germline V gene are SGHTA and FQGNSA. CDR3 nucleotides: TGTGCCAGCAGCTCCGTCGGGGGCCCGGGGGAAAAACTGTTTTTT. Encoded protein: CASSSVGGPGEKLFF. Combining the CDR3 with reference TRBV7-2 and TRBJ1-4 gives the whole variable domain GAGVSQSPSNKVTEKGKDVELRCDPISGHTALYWYRQSLGQGLEFLIYFQGNSAPDKSGLPSDRFSAERTGGSVSTLTIQRTQQEDSAVYLCASSSVGGPGEKLFFGSGTQLSVL.

The chain employs TRBV27 and TRBJ2-2; D ambiguous. CDR1 is MNHEY, CDR2 SMNVEV, per germline (reference sequence). The CDR3 covers 14 residues. The V gene lost 3 bases and the J gene lost 4 bases, with 9 bases spanning the gap. The CDR3 DNA sequence: TGTGCCAGCAGTTTTCAGATAACCACCGGGGAGCTGTTTTTT. Amino acids: CASSFQITTGELFF.

The table lists this clonotype with a few counts. The rearrangement uses TRBV12-3 or TRBV12-4 and TRBJ1-1; D ambiguous. This CDR3 has 14 amino acids. V dropped 6 bases and J dropped 0 bases, with 11 bases sitting between them. The CDR3 protein is CASSRIEMNTEAFF. CDR3 nucleotide sequence: TGTGCCAGCAGCCGGATAGAAATGAACACTGAAGCTTTCTTT.

A few counts support this clonotype. This chain uses TRBV5-1 with TRBJ1-6; 7 positions match TRBD1. The germline CDR1 and CDR2 sequences are SGHRS and YFSETQ. Trimming at V came to 4 bases and at J to 6 bases, leaving 7 bases not matched to a gene. The length of the CDR3 is 15 residues. CDR3 residues: CASSMLGDSNSPLHF. The DNA for the CDR3 is TGCGCCAGCAGCATGCTCGGGGACAGTAATTCACCCCTCCACTTT.

The CDR3 reads CSAKTGAFGLTEAFF. CDR3 DNA sequence: TGCAGCGCTAAGACAGGGGCCTTTGGACTAACTGAAGCTTTCTTT. The chain employs TRBV29-1 and TRBJ1-1; TRBD1 aligns across 8 bases. Germline V gives CDR1 SQVTM, CDR2 ANQGSEA. There are 15 residues in the CDR3. V dropped 7 bases and J dropped 5; count of bases not matched to a gene: 15.

This rearrangement joins TRBV2 to TRBJ1-5, with D unclear. The CDR3 contains 11 residues. Germline loops: CDR1 SNHLY, CDR2 FYNNEI. V was cut by 8 bases and J by 3 bases, with 5 bases left in between. CDR3 nucleotide sequence: TGTGCCAGCGGTATCAATCAGCCCCAGCATTTT. Its protein is CASGINQPQHF.

This chain joins TRBV25-1 and TRBJ2-7, with D uncertain. Germline CDR1 reads MGHDK; CDR2 reads SYGVNS. V lost 4 bases, J lost 0 bases, and 7 bases lay in between. The CDR3 spans 13 residues. CDR3 sequence reads: CASSAQHSYEQYF. The CDR3 bases are TGTGCCAGCAGTGCCCAGCACTCCTACGAGCAGTACTTC.

This chain connects TRBV6-1 to TRBJ2-2; D remains unclear. V lost 4 bases and J 8 bases, leaving 5 bases between the germline ends. CDR3 length: 11 amino acids. Germline CDR1 is MNHNS and CDR2 is SASEGT. The CDR3 sequence is CASSVGGELFF. The CDR3 DNA reads as TGTGCCAGCAGTGTGGGTGGGGAGCTGTTTTTT.

This clonotype was counted a few times. This rearrangement joins TRBV6-4 to TRBJ1-2, with TRBD1 matching 8 bases. Germline CDR1 MRHNA, CDR2 SNTAGT. V lost 0 bases to trimming and J lost 7 bases; unmatched junction nucleotides: 4. The CDR3 is made up of 14 amino acids. The CDR3 is CASSDSSRGLGYTF. The CDR3 DNA reads as TGTGCCAGCAGTGACTCGAGCAGGGGGCTTGGCTACACCTTC.

J is TRBJ1-4 and V is TRBV19; the match to TRBD1 covers 9 bases. The CDR3 is made up of 14 amino acids. Looked up from germline, CDR1 is LNHDA and CDR2 is SQIVND (reference sequence). V was pared by 6 bases and J by 4 bases, with 3 bases of the junction left unmatched. The CDR3 here is CASRDRGLNEKLFF. CDR3 nucleotide sequence: TGTGCCAGTAGGGACAGGGGACTTAATGAAAAACTGTTTTTT.

The CDR3 region has the DNA TGTGCCAGCAGTTTAGGGGGCGACTACAATGAGCAGTTCTTC. This gives the protein CASSLGGDYNEQFF. This rearrangement joins TRBV12-3 or TRBV12-4 to TRBJ2-1, with D tentatively TRBD1 (5 bases). V lost 1 base and J lost 3, with 7 bases in between. This CDR3 is built from 14 residues.

CDR3 loop: CASSLELLLPGGGTEAFF. In DNA, the CDR3 is TGCGCCAGCAGCTTGGAACTTCTCCTGCCAGGGGGAGGCACTGAAGCTTTCTTT. The chain carries TRBV5-1 and TRBJ1-1, with 7 nucleotides matching TRBD1. Trimming took 0 bases from V and 4 from J; bases not matched to a gene: 15. The CDR3 sequence is 18 residues long. The germline CDR1 and CDR2 sequences are SGHRS and YFSETQ.

This clonotype has a count of ten or more. The chain links TRBV2 to TRBJ1-2; D unresolved. Germline lookup yields CDR1 SNHLY and CDR2 FYNNEI. This CDR3 comprises 14 residues. V was clipped by 0 bases and J by 2 bases, with 7 bases between them. CDR3 protein: CASSEARGNYGYTF. In DNA, the CDR3 is TGTGCCAGCAGTGAAGCGAGAGGCAACTATGGCTACACCTTC.

This clonotype was seen more than once but under ten times. The chain carries TRBV11-2 and TRBJ2-5, with no clear D. This CDR3 contains 13 residues. Trimming took off 4 bases at V and 1 base at J, with 7 bases between the two ends. CDR1 is SGHAT, CDR2 FQNNGV, per germline. This chain's CDR3 is CASSWQRQETQYF. CDR3 nucleotide sequence: TGTGCCAGCAGCTGGCAGCGCCAAGAGACCCAGTACTTC.

V usage is TRBV6-1 and J usage is TRBJ1-1; TRBD1 is a possible D gene (6 bases). The CDR3 runs 17 residues. Germline values: CDR1 MNHNS, CDR2 SASEGT. V gave up 6 bases and J gave up 5 bases, with 25 bases separating them. The CDR3 bases are TGTGCCAGCAGCCTCGACCGTCGGGGGGCGGGATTGACTGAAGCTTTCTTT. Encoded protein: CASSLDRRGAGLTEAFF.

This chain joins TRBV20-1 and TRBJ1-1; D call uncertain. Germline V gives CDR1 DFQATT, CDR2 SNEGSKA (reference sequence). V was shortened by 2 bases and J by 1 base, with 2 bases between the two germline ends. The CDR3 is 11 amino acids. CDR3 loop: CSARKNTEAFF. The CDR3 DNA sequence: TGCAGTGCTAGAAAGAACACTGAAGCTTTCTTT.

This clonotype came up a few times. This CDR3 is CSVEGDRGKETQYF. The CDR3 DNA reads as TGCAGCGTTGAGGGGGACAGGGGCAAAGAGACCCAGTACTTC. J is TRBJ2-5 and V is TRBV29-1; 10 nucleotides match TRBD1. V lost 3 bases and J lost 3; bases outside the gene matches: 4. The germline CDR1 and CDR2 sequences are SQVTM and ANQGSEA. The CDR3 extends over 14 amino acids.

This clonotype was detected a few times. The chain joins TRBV4-2 to TRBJ2-5; TRBD1 might be the D (5 bases). The germline V and J ends were trimmed by 2 bases and 4 bases, with 14 bases remaining between them. The CDR3 is 15 residues long. Per germline, CDR1 LGHNA and CDR2 YNFKEQ. The CDR3, as DNA: TGTGCCAGCAGCCAATTGGGCCAGGGTGGAGAGACCCAGTACTTC. The encoded protein is CASSQLGQGGETQYF.

This clonotype was observed a handful of times. V usage is TRBV11-3 and J usage is TRBJ1-1; 10 nucleotides agree with TRBD1. Per germline, CDR1 SGHNT and CDR2 YENEEA. After removal of 0 bases from V and 6 bases from J, the junction contained 4 bases not matched to a gene. The CDR3 totals 15 residues. The CDR3 is CASSLDPGQGSEAFF. The CDR3 DNA sequence: TGTGCCAGCAGCTTAGACCCGGGACAGGGGTCTGAAGCTTTCTTT.

V usage is TRBV3-1 and J usage is TRBJ1-1; no clear D. Trimming took off 0 bases at V and 1 base at J, with 12 bases between the two ends. Looked up from germline, CDR1 is LGHDT and CDR2 is YNNKEL (reference sequence). CDR3 size: 16 residues. CDR3 bases: TGTGCCAGCAGCCAAGAAGGTGGCACACGGAACACTGAAGCTTTCTTT. As protein: CASSQEGGTRNTEAFF.

The V gene is TRBV9, the J gene TRBJ2-7; tentative D call: TRBD1 (6 bases). Trimming removed 4 bases from V and 6 bases from J, with 14 bases in between. The CDR3 sequence is 13 residues long. Germline V CDR1 and CDR2: SGDLS, YYNGEE. CDR3 amino acids: CASSFTQGSEQYF. The CDR3, as DNA: TGTGCCAGCAGCTTCACACAGGGTTCCGAGCAGTACTTC.

This clonotype has more than one count but fewer than ten. V usage is TRBV3-1 and J usage is TRBJ2-7; D uncertain. This CDR3 region has 13 residues. V was cut by 4 bases and J by 2 bases, with 9 bases left in between. Germline CDR1 is LGHDT and CDR2 is YNNKEL (reference sequence). In DNA, the CDR3 is TGTGCCAGCAGCCCCATCGGCCCCTACGAGCAGTACTTC. It is translated as CASSPIGPYEQYF.

The gene calls are TRBV12-5 and TRBJ2-2, with D maybe TRBD1 (5 bases). Trimming cost V 1 base and J 3 bases, with 9 bases left between them. CDR1 and CDR2 from the germline V gene are LGHNT and FRNRAP. The CDR3 length is 15 residues. The DNA for the CDR3 is TGTGCTAGTGGTTTGGAGCAGGGTTACACCGGGGAGCTGTTTTTT. It is translated as CASGLEQGYTGELFF.

The table lists this clonotype with a few counts. The V call is TRBV6-1, the J call TRBJ2-6, with TRBD1 as a possible D gene (5 bases). V dropped 1 base and J dropped 2 bases, with 12 bases sitting between them. From germline, CDR1 is MNHNS and CDR2 SASEGT. The CDR3 is made up of 17 amino acids. As DNA, the CDR3 is TGTGCCAGCAGTGAAGGGGCAGGGCTACCTGGGGCCAACGTCCTGACTTTC. This gives the protein CASSEGAGLPGANVLTF.

The chain couples TRBV6-5 to TRBJ1-1, with D possibly being TRBD1 (6 bases). The CDR3 runs to 14 residues. V gave up 7 bases and J gave up 9 bases, with 21 bases separating them. CDR1 and CDR2 from the germline V gene are MNHEY and SVGAGI. The DNA for the CDR3 is TGTGCCAGCACCCAAGGGGGAGTTAGCAATAAAGCTTTCTTT. Translation: CASTQGGVSNKAFF.